This TCR beta chain was sequenced in a study of blood T cell repertoires in COVID-19. Study-level information: T cells, B-cell-depleted T cells, or PBMCs provided the cDNA or gDNA that served as material.

Trimming took off 0 bases at V and 1 base at J, with 12 bases between the two ends. The CDR3 runs 16 residues. The germline V gene encodes CDR1 LGHNA and CDR2 YSLEER. In the source study's methods: The authors estimated nucleated cell counts from reference gene primer amplification. Produced via immunoSEQ multiplex PCR; TCRdb's table is partial and in-frame only. V, J and clone size are taken as reported in that table, and D and trimming were inferred from the DNA itself. The sample holds a few hundred thousand clones, 84% seen once. The material sequenced was peripheral blood. The receptor's source is a man aged 35-49 years who had recovered from COVID-19. This chain joins TRBV4-3 and TRBJ1-1; the D is unclear. The CDR3 bases are TGCGCCAGCAGCCAAGATAATATGCCGGGGAACACTGAAGCTTTCTTT. Its protein is CASSQDNMPGNTEAFF.